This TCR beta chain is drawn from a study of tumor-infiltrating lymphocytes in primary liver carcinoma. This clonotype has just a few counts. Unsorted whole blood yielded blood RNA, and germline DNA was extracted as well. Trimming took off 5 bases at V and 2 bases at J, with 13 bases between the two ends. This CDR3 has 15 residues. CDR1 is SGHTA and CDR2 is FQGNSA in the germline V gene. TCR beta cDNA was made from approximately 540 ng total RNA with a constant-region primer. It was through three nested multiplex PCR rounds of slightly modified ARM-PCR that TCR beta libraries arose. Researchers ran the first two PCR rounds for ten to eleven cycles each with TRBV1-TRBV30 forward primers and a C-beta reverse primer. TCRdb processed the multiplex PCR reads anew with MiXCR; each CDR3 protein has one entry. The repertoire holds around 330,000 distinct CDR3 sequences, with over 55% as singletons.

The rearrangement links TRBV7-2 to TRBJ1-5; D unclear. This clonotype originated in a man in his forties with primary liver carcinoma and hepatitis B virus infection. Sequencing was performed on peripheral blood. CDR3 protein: CASSPTGTRNQPQHF. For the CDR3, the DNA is TGTGCCAGCAGCCCGACCGGAACTCGCAATCAGCCCCAGCATTTT.